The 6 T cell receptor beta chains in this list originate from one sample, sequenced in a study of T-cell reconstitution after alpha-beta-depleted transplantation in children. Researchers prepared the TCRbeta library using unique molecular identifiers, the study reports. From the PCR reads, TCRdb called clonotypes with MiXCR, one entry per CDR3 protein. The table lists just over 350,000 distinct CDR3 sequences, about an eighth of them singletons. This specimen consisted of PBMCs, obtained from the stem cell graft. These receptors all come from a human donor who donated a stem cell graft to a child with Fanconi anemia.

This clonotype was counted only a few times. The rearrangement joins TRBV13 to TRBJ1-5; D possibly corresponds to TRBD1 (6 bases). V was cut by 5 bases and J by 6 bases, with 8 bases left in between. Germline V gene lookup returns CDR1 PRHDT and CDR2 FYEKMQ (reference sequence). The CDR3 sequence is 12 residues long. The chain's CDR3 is CASSQGSQPQHF. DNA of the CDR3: TGTGCCAGCAGCCAGGGGAGTCAGCCCCAGCATTTT.

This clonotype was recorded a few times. The CDR3 DNA reads TGTGCCAGCAGCCCTCTACAGACCGGCTACACCTTC. Encoded protein: CASSPLQTGYTF. The chain joins TRBV9 to TRBJ1-2; D is ambiguous. The CDR3 loop spans 12 amino acids. Germline-derived CDR1 and CDR2 are SGDLS and YYNGEE. Trimming pared 4 bases from V and 8 bases from J, leaving 12 bases between.

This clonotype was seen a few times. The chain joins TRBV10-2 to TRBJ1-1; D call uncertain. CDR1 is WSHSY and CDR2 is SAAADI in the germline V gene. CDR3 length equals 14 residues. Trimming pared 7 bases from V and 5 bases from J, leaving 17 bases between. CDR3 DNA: TGCGCCAGCACGAGACGCCTCAAGGATACTGAAGCTTTCTTT. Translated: CASTRRLKDTEAFF.

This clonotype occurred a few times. CDR3 nucleotides: TGTGCCAGCAGTCTCGACAGGTTACGCTCCTACAATGAGCAGTTCTTC. Translation gives CASSLDRLRSYNEQFF. The rearrangement joins TRBV27 to TRBJ2-1; perhaps TRBD1 as D (6 bases). V was trimmed by 5 bases and J by 0 bases, leaving 14 bases between them. The germline V gene encodes CDR1 MNHEY and CDR2 SMNVEV (reference sequence). This CDR3 is 16 amino acids long.

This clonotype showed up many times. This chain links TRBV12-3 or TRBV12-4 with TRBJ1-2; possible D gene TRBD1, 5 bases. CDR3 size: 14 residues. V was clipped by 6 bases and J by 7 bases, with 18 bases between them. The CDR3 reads CASSHGGLSFGYTF. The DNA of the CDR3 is TGTGCCAGCAGCCACGGGGGGTTATCGTTTGGCTACACCTTC.

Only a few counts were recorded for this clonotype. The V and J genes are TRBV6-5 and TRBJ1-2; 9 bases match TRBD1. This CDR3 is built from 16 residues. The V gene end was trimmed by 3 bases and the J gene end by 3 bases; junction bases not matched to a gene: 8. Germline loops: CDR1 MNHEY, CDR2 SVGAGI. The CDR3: CASSYNRDRVDYGYTF. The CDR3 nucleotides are TGTGCCAGCAGTTATAACCGGGACAGGGTGGACTATGGCTACACCTTC.